The rows below give T cell receptor beta chains drawn from one sample of a study of metastatic and nonmetastatic thyroid tumors. MiXCR re-clonotyped the PCR reads for TCRdb. The table lists some 13,000 clones, approximately 30% of them singletons. Sequencing was done on a sample of tumor tissue. These TCRs come from a female donor with papillary thyroid cancer or a benign thyroid nodule (not recorded which). Some clones in this sample may be carry-over from other donors' samples. Each CDR3 is given with its conserved first and last residue. D genes are given only for firm matches. Not all rows give a size; the values are once, few, many and, for expanded clones, a class.

size: few
V: TRBV28
J: TRBJ2-1
D: .
CDR3: CVNSPELDEQFF
DNA: TGTGTCAACAGTCCGGAGCTAGATGAGCAGTTCTTC

size: medium-sized
V: TRBV4-1
J: TRBJ2-3
D: .
CDR3: CASSQVPDTQYF
DNA: TGCGCCAGCAGCCAAGTTCCAGATACGCAGTATTTT

size: .
V: TRBV5-1
J: TRBJ2-1
D: .
CDR3: CASRGCHYNEQFF
DNA: TGCGCCAGCCGTGGGTGTCACTACAATGAGCAGTTCTTC

size: many
V: TRBV19
J: TRBJ2-1
D: .
CDR3: CASSRGPEYNEQFF
DNA: TGTGCCAGCTCCCGGGGCCCGGAATACAATGAGCAGTTCTTC

size: .
V: TRBV11-2
J: TRBJ2-1
D: TRBD2
CDR3: CASSPPGLEGHEQFF
DNA: TGTGCCAGCAGCCCGCCGGGACTAGAGGGGCATGAGCAGTTCTTC

size: .
V: TRBV24-1
J: TRBJ2-2
D: .
CDR3: CATSDLAVTGELFF
DNA: TGTGCCACCAGTGATTTAGCAGTTACCGGGGAGCTGTTTTTT

size: .
V: TRBV5-1
J: TRBJ1-1
D: TRBD1
CDR3: CASSLAGTYRGDTEAFF
DNA: TGCGCCAGCAGCTTGGCCGGAACGTACAGGGGAGACACTGAAGCTTTCTTT

size: .
V: TRBV20-1
J: TRBJ2-2
D: .
CDR3: CSGRDPQGGELFF
DNA: TGCAGTGGGCGGGACCCACAAGGGGGGGAGCTGTTTTTT

size: few
V: TRBV28
J: TRBJ1-1
D: .
CDR3: CASSIETAPNTEAFF
DNA: TGTGCCAGCAGTATAGAGACCGCCCCGAACACTGAAGCTTTCTTT

size: .
V: TRBV6-1
J: TRBJ2-7
D: TRBD2
CDR3: CASSPGLADYEQYF
DNA: TGTGCCAGCAGTCCGGGACTAGCGGATTACGAGCAGTACTTC

size: medium-sized
V: TRBV6-6
J: TRBJ2-1
D: .
CDR3: CASSFGQEGPAQEQFF
DNA: TGTGCCAGCAGTTTCGGTCAGGAGGGCCCGGCCCAGGAGCAGTTCTTC

size: .
V: TRBV7-9
J: TRBJ1-2
D: .
CDR3: CASSQQWFGLYGYTF
DNA: TGTGCCAGCAGTCAACAGTGGTTCGGGTTGTATGGCTACACCTTC

size: .
V: TRBV6-1
J: TRBJ1-3
D: .
CDR3: CASSEYPGGFTFGDTIYF
DNA: TGTGCCAGCAGTGAATATCCAGGTGGCTTCACGTTTGGAGACACCATATATTTT

size: medium-sized
V: TRBV6-1
J: TRBJ1-2
D: TRBD1
CDR3: CASSRDRANGYTF
DNA: TGTGCCAGCAGCCGGGACAGGGCGAATGGCTACACCTTC

size: few
V: TRBV6-1
J: TRBJ1-2
D: .
CDR3: CASIEASAGGLYGYTF
DNA: TGTGCCAGCATTGAAGCCTCCGCAGGAGGCCTCTATGGCTACACCTTC

size: .
V: TRBV20-1
J: TRBJ2-1
D: .
CDR3: CSAIGGRGGYNEQFF
DNA: TGCAGTGCTATTGGAGGGAGAGGGGGCTACAATGAGCAGTTCTTC

size: .
V: TRBV24-1
J: TRBJ1-2
D: TRBD1
CDR3: CATSDSRQGLDYNYGYTF
DNA: TGTGCCACCAGTGATTCGCGACAGGGGTTGGATTATAACTATGGCTACACCTTC

size: few
V: TRBV27
J: TRBJ1-5
D: .
CDR3: CASSAWRNQPQHF
DNA: TGTGCCAGCAGCGCGTGGAGAAATCAGCCCCAGCATTTT

size: .
V: TRBV28
J: TRBJ2-3
D: TRBD2
CDR3: CASSTRTSGRGADTQYF
DNA: TGTGCCAGCAGTACCCGGACTAGCGGGAGGGGGGCAGATACGCAGTATTTT

size: few
V: TRBV6-1
J: TRBJ1-2
D: .
CDR3: CASSLEARAGNFYGYTF
DNA: TGTGCCAGCAGCTTAGAGGCCAGGGCAGGAAATTTCTATGGCTACACCTTC

size: .
V: TRBV5-1
J: TRBJ2-1
D: TRBD2
CDR3: CASSSLAGGSNEQFF
DNA: TGCGCCAGCAGCTCTCTAGCGGGAGGCAGCAATGAGCAGTTCTTC

size: many
V: TRBV7-3
J: TRBJ2-7
D: TRBD2
CDR3: CASSLVAGDHEQYF
DNA: TGTGCCAGCAGCTTAGTTGCGGGAGACCACGAGCAGTACTTC

size: few
V: TRBV19
J: TRBJ2-1
D: .
CDR3: CASKQRGGRHNEQFF
DNA: TGTGCCAGTAAACAGAGGGGGGGCCGTCACAATGAGCAGTTCTTC

size: many
V: TRBV19
J: TRBJ2-5
D: TRBD1
CDR3: CASSIGRGLNLFLETQYF
DNA: TGTGCCAGTAGTATAGGAAGGGGGCTGAATCTATTCTTGGAGACCCAGTACTTC

size: .
V: TRBV28
J: TRBJ2-3
D: .
CDR3: CASILRGRGTDTQYF
DNA: TGTGCCAGCATCCTTAGGGGCAGGGGAACAGATACGCAGTATTTT

size: .
V: TRBV29-1
J: TRBJ2-2
D: TRBD2
CDR3: CSARGLAEHTGELFF
DNA: TGCAGCGCACGGGGACTAGCGGAGCACACAGGGGAGCTGTTTTTT

size: medium-sized
V: TRBV20-1
J: TRBJ1-1
D: .
CDR3: CSAKDSHTEAFF
DNA: TGCAGTGCAAAGGACAGCCACACTGAAGCTTTCTTT

size: few
V: TRBV6-2/TRBV6-3
J: TRBJ2-1
D: .
CDR3: CASSYVDFAYNEQFF
DNA: TGTGCCAGCAGTTACGTGGACTTCGCGTACAATGAGCAGTTCTTC

size: medium-sized
V: TRBV6-1
J: TRBJ1-1
D: .
CDR3: CASRHIGGDTEAFF
DNA: TGTGCCAGCAGGCATATTGGAGGGGACACTGAAGCTTTCTTT

size: .
V: TRBV9
J: TRBJ1-2
D: .
CDR3: CASSLSAGAGYTF
DNA: TGTGCCAGCAGCCTCTCGGCAGGGGCTGGCTACACCTTC

size: few
V: TRBV19
J: TRBJ2-7
D: TRBD1
CDR3: CASSRQGESYEQYF
DNA: TGTGCCAGTAGTAGACAGGGGGAGTCTTACGAGCAGTACTTC

size: medium-sized
V: TRBV4-1
J: TRBJ1-4
D: .
CDR3: CASSQGGFRDEKLFF
DNA: TGCGCCAGCAGCCAAGGGGGGTTCAGGGATGAAAAACTGTTTTTT

size: .
V: TRBV6-5
J: TRBJ2-7
D: .
CDR3: CAGSQTYEQYF
DNA: TGTGCCGGCAGTCAGACCTACGAGCAGTACTTT

size: few
V: TRBV6-5
J: TRBJ2-7
D: TRBD1
CDR3: CASSYSLAGGNEQYF
DNA: TGTGCCAGCAGTTACTCTTTGGCAGGGGGCAACGAGCAGTACTTC

size: medium-sized
V: TRBV30
J: TRBJ2-3
D: .
CDR3: CAMGLTADTQYF
DNA: TGTGCGATGGGACTTACGGCAGATACGCAGTATTTT

size: few
V: TRBV6-1
J: TRBJ1-2
D: .
CDR3: CASSRDKANGYTF
DNA: TGTGCCAGCAGCAGGGACAAGGCGAATGGCTACACCTTC

size: .
V: TRBV4-2
J: TRBJ2-1
D: TRBD2
CDR3: CASSQETGLAEQFF
DNA: TGTGCAAGCAGCCAAGAAACAGGACTAGCCGAGCAGTTCTTC

size: medium-sized
V: TRBV7-6
J: TRBJ1-1
D: .
CDR3: CASSLFSGGMNTEAFF
DNA: TGTGCCAGCAGCTTATTCTCAGGCGGGATGAACACTGAAGCTTTCTTT

size: medium-sized
V: TRBV6-2/TRBV6-3
J: TRBJ2-3
D: .
CDR3: CASSSSGDRYTQYF
DNA: .

size: .
V: TRBV7-3
J: TRBJ2-7
D: .
CDR3: CASSLVSGDHEQYF
DNA: TGTGCCAGCAGCTTAGTTTCTGGAGACCACGAGCAGTACTTC

size: many
V: TRBV4-2
J: TRBJ2-2
D: TRBD2
CDR3: CASSGALAGVSTGELFF
DNA: TGTGCCAGCAGCGGCGCTCTTGCGGGAGTGAGCACCGGGGAGCTGTTTTTT

size: .
V: TRBV5-1
J: TRBJ2-7
D: .
CDR3: CASSLGPGLGTYEQYF
DNA: TGCGCCAGCAGCTTGGGACCGGGGTTGGGCACCTACGAGCAGTACTTC

size: .
V: TRBV11-3
J: TRBJ2-1
D: .
CDR3: CASSPDYNEQFF
DNA: TGTGCCAGCAGCCCGGATTACAATGAGCAGTTCTTC

size: medium-sized
V: TRBV12-3/TRBV12-4
J: TRBJ2-7
D: TRBD2
CDR3: CASRQTSGDEQYF
DNA: TGTGCCAGCAGGCAGACTAGCGGGGACGAGCAGTACTTC

size: few
V: TRBV7-9
J: TRBJ2-1
D: .
CDR3: CASSLIRNEQFF
DNA: TGTGCCAGCAGCTTAATCCGGAATGAGCAGTTCTTC

size: many
V: TRBV25-1
J: TRBJ2-7
D: .
CDR3: CASSGRTDEQYF
DNA: TGTGCCAGCAGTGGTCGGACAGACGAGCAGTACTTC

size: .
V: TRBV5-1
J: TRBJ1-2
D: .
CDR3: CASSLDRDGYTF
DNA: TGCGCCAGCAGCTTGGACAGGGACGGCTACACCTTC

size: many
V: TRBV20-1
J: TRBJ2-2
D: .
CDR3: CSARGQNTGELFF
DNA: TGCAGTGCTAGAGGACAAAACACCGGGGAGCTGTTTTTT

size: many
V: TRBV7-9
J: TRBJ2-2
D: .
CDR3: CASSLSPGELFF
DNA: TGTGCCAGCAGTTTAAGTCCCGGGGAGCTGTTTTTT

size: few
V: TRBV6-6
J: TRBJ2-7
D: .
CDR3: CASSYGRERWYEQYF
DNA: TGTGCCAGCAGTTACGGCAGGGAGAGGTGGTACGAGCAGTACTTC